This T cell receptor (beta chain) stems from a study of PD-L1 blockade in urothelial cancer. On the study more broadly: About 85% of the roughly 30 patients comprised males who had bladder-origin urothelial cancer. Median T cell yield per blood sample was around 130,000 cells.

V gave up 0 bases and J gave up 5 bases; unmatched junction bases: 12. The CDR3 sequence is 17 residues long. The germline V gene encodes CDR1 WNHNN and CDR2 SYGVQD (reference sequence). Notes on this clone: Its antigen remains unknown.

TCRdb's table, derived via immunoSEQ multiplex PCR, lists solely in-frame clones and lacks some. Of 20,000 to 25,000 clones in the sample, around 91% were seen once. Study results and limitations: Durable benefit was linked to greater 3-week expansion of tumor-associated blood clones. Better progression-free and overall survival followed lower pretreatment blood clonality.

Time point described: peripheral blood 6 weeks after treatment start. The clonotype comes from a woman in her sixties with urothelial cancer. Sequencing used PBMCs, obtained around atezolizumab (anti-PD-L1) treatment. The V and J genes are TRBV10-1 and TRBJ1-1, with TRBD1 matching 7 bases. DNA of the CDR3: TGCGCCAGCAGTGAGTCGGGGCAGGGGGAAGGTTTTACTGAAGCTTTCTTT. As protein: CASSESGQGEGFTEAFF.